This T cell receptor (beta chain) was sequenced in a study of a mutant IDH1 vaccine in newly diagnosed glioma. Note on this clone: Its antigen is unknown.

Sequenced by immunoSEQ multiplex PCR; TCRdb stores in-frame clones only, minus some. The sample lists 26,000 or so clones; 83% were seen once. The time point denotes: week 35, safety follow-up. One vaccine dose held 300 ug of mutant IDH1 20-mer peptide and came with topical imiquimod. The source material was PBMCs, sampled from a glioma patient whose treatment included an IDH1 peptide vaccine. This TCR was recovered from a man in his thirties or forties with glioma.

This CDR3 is CAISEGGDNSPLHF. In DNA form, the CDR3 reads TGTGCCATCAGTGAGGGTGGGGATAATTCACCCCTCCACTTT. The chain couples TRBV10-3 to TRBJ1-6; D remains unclear. The germline V gene encodes CDR1 ENHRY and CDR2 SYGVKD. Trimming removed 2 bases from V and 5 bases from J, with 7 bases in between. This CDR3 region has 14 residues.